The next 28 T cell receptor beta chains were all read from a single sample in a study of blood T cell repertoires in COVID-19. Sequencing used immunoSEQ multiplex PCR; TCRdb keeps in-frame clones, though not all of them. The data contain 55,000 to 80,000 clones, over 70% of them seen just once; the ten biggest clones take up around 6.3%. Material for sequencing was peripheral blood. The receptors stem from a human donor in a cohort sampled during active COVID-19.

This clone has a handful of counts. The chain employs TRBV10-3 and TRBJ2-7, with 13 bases fitting TRBD2. The CDR3 sequence is 15 residues long. The J segment lost 6 bases and the V segment lost 3 bases, leaving 5 bases of the junction unmatched. Germline CDR1 and CDR2: ENHRY and SYGVKD. The CDR3 loop is CAISDGLAGVFEQYF. The CDR3 nucleotides read TGTGCCATCAGTGATGGACTAGCGGGGGTTTTCGAGCAGTACTTC.

The chain has TRBV27 and TRBJ1-1; TRBD1 matches at 9 bases. This CDR3 comprises 13 residues. Germline CDR1 and CDR2: MNHEY and SMNVEV (reference sequence). V shed 3 bases and J 9 bases; nucleotides not matched to a gene: 5. The CDR3 sequence is CASSFGTGKKAFF. For the CDR3, the DNA is TGTGCCAGCAGTTTCGGGACAGGGAAGAAAGCTTTCTTT.

The chain is built from TRBV29-1 and TRBJ2-7; 7 bases are a match to TRBD2. The germline CDR1 and CDR2 sequences are SQVTM and ANQGSEA. V lost 5 bases, J lost 6 bases, and 16 bases stayed unmatched. The CDR3 has 15 amino acids. This CDR3 is CSVRYGTTPLGEQYF. In nucleotides, the CDR3 is TGCAGCGTTAGATACGGGACTACGCCCTTGGGCGAGCAGTACTTC.

The chain links TRBV7-8 to TRBJ1-3; a weak D match, TRBD1 (6 bases). Trimming took off 5 bases at V and 7 bases at J, with 15 bases between the two ends. Germline lookup yields CDR1 SGHVS and CDR2 FQNEAQ. CDR3 length equals 14 residues. The CDR3 spells CASSPGTKANTIYF. The CDR3 DNA is TGTGCCAGCAGCCCCGGGACAAAAGCGAACACCATATATTTT.

The chain carries TRBV18 and TRBJ2-7, with 9 nucleotides matching TRBD1. This CDR3 contains 17 residues. Germline loops: CDR1 KGHSH, CDR2 LQKENI. The junction had 17 bases not matched to a gene; V was cut back by 5 bases and J by 6 bases. The CDR3 here is CASSTQRTGTGFPEQYF. CDR3 in DNA: TGTGCCAGCTCAACCCAGAGAACCGGGACAGGGTTTCCCGAGCAGTACTTC.

The chain combines TRBV3-1 (or the pseudogene TRBV3-2) with TRBJ2-5; 8 bases fit TRBD1. Germline-derived CDR1 and CDR2 are LGHDT and YNNKEL (reference sequence). CDR3 size: 16 residues. Trimming removed 3 bases from V and 4 bases from J; junction bases left unmatched: 10. The chain's CDR3 is CASSHYPDRVVETQYF. CDR3 DNA sequence: TGTGCCAGCAGCCATTACCCGGACAGGGTTGTAGAGACCCAGTACTTC.

The rearrangement uses TRBV19 and TRBJ2-5, with TRBD2 as a possible D gene (5 bases). Germline V CDR1 and CDR2: LNHDA, SQIVND (reference sequence). Deletions cut 3 bases from V and 3 bases from J, with 11 bases between. This CDR3 has 14 amino acids. In nucleotides, the CDR3 is TGTGCCAGTAGTATTGGGAGAACAGAAGAGACCCAGTACTTC. It yields the protein CASSIGRTEETQYF.

The V gene is TRBV7-2, the J gene TRBJ2-4, with D perhaps TRBD1 (5 bases). The CDR3 runs to 15 residues. Trimming stripped 2 bases from V and 0 bases from J, with 8 bases between. CDR1 and CDR2 (germline): SGHTA, FQGNSA. The CDR3 sequence is CASSLRGLAKNIQYF. The CDR3 DNA sequence: TGTGCCAGCAGCTTAAGGGGTCTAGCCAAAAACATTCAGTACTTC. The full variable domain, rest sourced from reference TRBV7-2 and TRBJ2-4, is GAGVSQSPSNKVTEKGKDVELRCDPISGHTALYWYRQSLGQGLEFLIYFQGNSAPDKSGLPSDRFSAERTGGSVSTLTIQRTQQEDSAVYLCASSLRGLAKNIQYFGAGTRLSVL.

Concerning this clone: Other DNA sequences of this sample code for an identical CDR3. CDR3 sequence (DNA): TGCGCCAGCAGCTTGGGCCAGGGCGCAGATACGCAGTATTTT. This encodes CASSLGQGADTQYF. The rearrangement joins TRBV5-1 to TRBJ2-3; the D gene is possibly TRBD1 (5 bases). Trimming removed 0 bases at V and 4 bases at J, with 9 bases between. Germline V gene lookup returns CDR1 SGHRS and CDR2 YFSETQ. The CDR3 spans 14 residues. The full variable domain, with the rest looked up from reference TRBV5-1 and TRBJ2-3, is KAGVTQTPRYLIKTRGQQVTLSCSPISGHRSVSWYQQTPGQGLQFLFEYFSETQRNKGNFPGRFSGRQFSNSRSEMNVSTLELGDSALYLCASSLGQGADTQYFGPGTRLTVL.

V and J are TRBV30 and TRBJ2-7; 7 nucleotides agree with TRBD1. V shed 5 bases and J 1 base; nucleotides not matched to a gene: 11. The V gene's germline CDR1 is GTSNPN and CDR2 SVGIG (reference sequence). The CDR3 extends over 15 amino acids. CDR3: CAWRLYRGVSYEQYF. CDR3 coding DNA: TGTGCCTGGCGCCTTTACAGGGGCGTATCCTACGAGCAGTACTTC. Using reference TRBV30 and TRBJ2-7 for the parts outside the CDR3, the full variable domain is SQTIHQWPATLVQPVGSPLSLECTVEGTSNPNLYWYRQAAGRGLQLLFYSVGIGQISSEVPQNLSASRPQDRQFILSSKKLLLSDSGFYLCAWRLYRGVSYEQYFGPGTRLTVT.

This chain links TRBV30 with TRBJ1-1; no definite D call. This CDR3 is 14 amino acids long. The germline V and J ends were trimmed by 0 bases and 8 bases, with 16 bases remaining between them. Germline CDR1 and CDR2: GTSNPN and SVGIG (reference sequence). The DNA of the CDR3 is TGTGCCTGGAGTGTAGTACAGCCACCAGGAGAAGCTTTCTTT. Translating gives CAWSVVQPPGEAFF.

The chain links TRBV19 to TRBJ1-6, with TRBD1 as a possible D gene (5 bases). The V gene's germline CDR1 is LNHDA and CDR2 SQIVND (reference sequence). The CDR3 runs to 14 residues. Trimming shortened V by 3 bases and J by 9 bases, and 12 bases separated the two germline ends. The CDR3 DNA reads TGTGCCAGTAGTATTGGGGCTTACGGTTCACCCCTCCACTTT. It specifies CASSIGAYGSPLHF.

V is TRBV3-1 (or the pseudogene TRBV3-2) and J is TRBJ2-1; D uncertain. V was cut by 4 bases and J by 0 bases, with 10 bases left in between. The CDR3 length is 15 residues. Germline CDR1 is LGHDT and CDR2 is YNNKEL (reference sequence). As DNA, the CDR3 is TGTGCCAGCAGCCCATTGCCCGGCTCCTACAATGAGCAGTTCTTC. It encodes CASSPLPGSYNEQFF.

This rearrangement joins TRBV18 to TRBJ2-7, with 9 bases lining up with TRBD2. The germline gives CDR1 KGHSH, CDR2 LQKENI. This CDR3 has 15 residues. V shed 2 bases, J shed 6 bases, and the junction held 8 bases outside the gene matches. Here the CDR3 reads CASSPNLSGRSEQYF. The CDR3 nucleotides read TGTGCCAGCTCACCAAATTTGAGCGGGAGGAGCGAGCAGTACTTC.

V is TRBV5-6 and J is TRBJ1-3, with a possible D match to TRBD1 (6 bases). V shed 3 bases and J shed 7 bases, with 23 bases lying between them. Per germline, CDR1 SGHDT and CDR2 YYEEEE. The CDR3 runs 17 residues. CDR3 sequence: CASSSRGGRDSRNTIYF. CDR3 nucleotides: TGTGCCAGCAGCTCCCGGGGGGGGCGAGACTCGAGGAACACCATATATTTT.

This chain connects TRBV5-1 to TRBJ1-1; D gene unclear. The CDR3 is made up of 14 amino acids. The V gene lost 1 base and the J gene lost 1 base, with 8 bases spanning the gap. CDR1 and CDR2 (germline): SGHRS, YFSETQ. The CDR3 nucleotides are TGCGCCAGCAGCTTGACTGAGGGGAACACTGAAGCTTTCTTT. It encodes CASSLTEGNTEAFF.

The rearrangement links TRBV7-3 to TRBJ2-7, with 9 positions matching TRBD1. Germline V lookup: CDR1 SGHTA, CDR2 FQGTGA. The trim removed 2 bases at V and 4 bases at J, leaving 6 bases unmatched. This CDR3 has 15 amino acids. CDR3 region: CASSLAPGTGYEQYF. The CDR3 DNA is TGTGCCAGCAGCTTAGCCCCCGGGACAGGGTACGAGCAGTACTTC.

The chain joins TRBV7-9 to TRBJ1-2, with 7 bases matching TRBD1. With 5 bases clipped from V and 4 bases from J, the junction kept 10 bases outside the gene matches. This CDR3 is built from 15 residues. Per germline, CDR1 SEHNR and CDR2 FQNEAQ (reference sequence). The CDR3 nucleotides read TGTGCCAGCAGCCTCCAGGGGGGCGGTGTCTATGGCTACACCTTC. It translates to CASSLQGGGVYGYTF. Filled out from reference TRBV7-9 and TRBJ1-2, the complete variable domain reads DTGVSQNPRHKITKRGQNVTFRCDPISEHNRLYWYRQTLGQGPEFLTYFQNEAQLEKSRLLSDRFSAERPKGSFSTLEIQRTEQGDSAMYLCASSLQGGGVYGYTFGSGTRLTVV.

The chain combines TRBV6-5 with TRBJ1-1, with 7 bases matching TRBD1. The CDR3 is made up of 12 amino acids. CDR1 and CDR2 from the germline V gene are MNHEY and SVGAGI. The ends lost 6 bases at V and 4 bases at J; junction bases unmatched: 2. This CDR3 reads CASSPGGTEAFF. CDR3 in DNA: TGTGCCAGCAGCCCAGGGGGCACTGAAGCTTTCTTT.

The chain employs TRBV4-2 and TRBJ2-3; D is undetermined. This CDR3 is built from 14 residues. V was trimmed by 4 bases and J by 0 bases, leaving 8 bases between them. Germline V gives CDR1 LGHNA, CDR2 YNFKEQ. As DNA, the CDR3 is TGTGCCAGCAGCCCCACTGGTAGCACAGATACGCAGTATTTT. Amino acid sequence: CASSPTGSTDTQYF.

The sample holds a few counts of this clone. V usage is TRBV7-3 and J usage is TRBJ1-5; 10 bases line up with TRBD1. The CDR3 has 15 residues. Germline V gene data show CDR1 as SGHTA and CDR2 as FQGTGA. J gave up 5 bases and V 5 bases, and 6 bases lay outside the gene matches. CDR3 sequence (DNA): TGTGCCAGCAGCGCACCGGGACAGGGGCATCAGCCCCAGCATTTT. Encoded protein: CASSAPGQGHQPQHF.

This rearrangement joins TRBV30 to TRBJ2-1; 11 nucleotides agree with TRBD1. Germline CDR1 and CDR2: GTSNPN and SVGIG (reference sequence). V gave up 3 bases and J gave up 4 bases; unmatched junction bases: 8. The CDR3 consists of 16 residues. CDR3 DNA sequence: TGTGCCTGGAGCCGAGGGACAGGGGGAATTTACAATGAGCAGTTCTTC. It translates to CAWSRGTGGIYNEQFF.

The rearrangement uses TRBV2 and TRBJ2-3; the match to TRBD1 covers 8 bases. The CDR3 has 14 amino acids. With 8 bases clipped from V and 5 bases from J, the junction kept 9 bases outside the gene matches. Germline V gives CDR1 SNHLY, CDR2 FYNNEI. The CDR3 DNA sequence: TGTGCCAGCGGAAGGGAACAGGGGGGAGATACGCAGTATTTT. The encoded protein is CASGREQGGDTQYF. Variable domain in full (rest from reference TRBV2 and TRBJ2-3): EPEVTQTPSHQVTQMGQEVILRCVPISNHLYFYWYRQILGQKVEFLVSFYNNEISEKSEIFDDQFSVERPDGSNFTLKIRSTKLEDSAMYFCASGREQGGDTQYFGPGTRLTVL.

This chain connects TRBV5-1 to TRBJ1-1, with D perhaps TRBD1 (5 bases). Trimming stripped 0 bases from V and 0 bases from J, with 9 bases between. The CDR3 sequence is 15 residues long. Germline V gives CDR1 SGHRS, CDR2 YFSETQ. The CDR3 protein is CASSLDRQMNTEAFF. CDR3 DNA: TGCGCCAGCAGCTTGGACAGGCAAATGAACACTGAAGCTTTCTTT.

This chain uses TRBV5-1 with TRBJ1-1, with 7 bases identical to TRBD1. V dropped 5 bases and J dropped 2; count of bases not matched to a gene: 3. Germline V gene sequence: CDR1 SGHRS, CDR2 YFSETQ. This CDR3 spans 13 amino acids. This CDR3 reads CASRQGGNTEAFF. CDR3 nucleotide sequence: TGCGCCAGCAGGCAGGGGGGAAACACTGAAGCTTTCTTT. Filled out from reference TRBV5-1 and TRBJ1-1, the complete variable domain reads KAGVTQTPRYLIKTRGQQVTLSCSPISGHRSVSWYQQTPGQGLQFLFEYFSETQRNKGNFPGRFSGRQFSNSRSEMNVSTLELGDSALYLCASRQGGNTEAFFGQGTRLTVV.

This chain joins TRBV18 and TRBJ2-7, with 7 bases aligning to TRBD1. After removal of 6 bases from V and 5 bases from J, the junction contained 13 bases not matched to a gene. Germline V gene lookup returns CDR1 KGHSH and CDR2 LQKENI. The length of the CDR3 is 15 residues. The CDR3: CASSLDRVTVHEQYF. CDR3 DNA: TGTGCCAGCTCGCTCGACAGGGTAACTGTACACGAGCAGTACTTC.

This chain joins TRBV2 and TRBJ1-4; D remains unclear. Trimming cost V 7 bases and J 8 bases, with 11 bases left between them. The CDR3 is 12 amino acids. Germline V gene data show CDR1 as SNHLY and CDR2 as FYNNEI. CDR3 protein: CASTADEEKLFF. The DNA of the CDR3 is TGTGCCAGCACAGCGGATGAAGAAAAACTGTTTTTT.

V and J are TRBV4-1 and TRBJ2-3, with TRBD1 identical over 8 bases. The CDR3 contains 15 residues. CDR1 is MGHRA, CDR2 YSYEKL, per germline. V trimming: 5 bases; J trimming: 1 base; junction bases outside the gene matches: 5. The CDR3 here is CASSDRGSGTDTQYF. The CDR3, as DNA: TGCGCCAGCAGCGACAGGGGTTCGGGCACAGATACGCAGTATTTT.